These 12 T cell receptor beta chains came from one sample sequenced in a study of vaccination effects on CD4 cells after COVID-19. Before sequencing took place, the ViraFEST assay used viral peptide pools to expand antigen-specific CD4+ T cells. Culture lasted over 9 days before CD4+ T cell isolation. Confirmation by PCR established that the person had SARS-CoV-2 infection between March and December 2020. Measured with immunoSEQ multiplex PCR; TCRdb has only the in-frame clones, and not every one. The sample consists of 26,000 or so clones, 75% to 85% of them appearing once. Antigens for these TCRs are unknown. The source material was CD4+ T cells from PBMCs cultured with HCoV-NL63 spike peptides, sampled before COVID-19 vaccination. The origin of the receptors is a human donor who had a prior SARS-CoV-2 infection.

DNA for the CDR3: TGTGCCAGCAGTTACGCGGACAGCTCCTACAATGAGCAGTTCTTC. Amino acid sequence: CASSYADSSYNEQFF. This chain uses TRBV6-6 with TRBJ2-1; tentatively, D is TRBD1 (6 bases). This CDR3 contains 15 residues. V was cut by 2 bases and J by 0 bases, with 8 bases left in between. The germline CDR1 and CDR2 sequences are MNHNY and SVGAGI (reference sequence).

The chain has TRBV25-1 and TRBJ2-1, with 10 bases matching TRBD2. With 7 bases clipped from V and 4 bases from J, the junction kept 7 bases outside the gene matches. Germline assignment: CDR1 MGHDK and CDR2 SYGVNS. This CDR3 has 15 amino acids. In DNA, the CDR3 is TGTGCCAGCACCCAGGCTAGCGGGGGTTACAATGAGCAGTTCTTC. Its protein is CASTQASGGYNEQFF.

DNA of the CDR3: TGTGCCAGCAGGGCTGGGACAGCCCCACAAGAGACCCAGTACTTC. Amino acid sequence: CASRAGTAPQETQYF. The chain carries TRBV2 and TRBJ2-5; TRBD1 matches at 7 bases. This CDR3 region has 15 residues. Germline CDR1 reads SNHLY; CDR2 reads FYNNEI. With 6 bases clipped from V and 2 bases from J, the junction kept 9 bases outside the gene matches.

This clone showed up just once. CDR3 coding DNA: TGTGCCAGCTCACGGACGACAGGGGAATATGGCTACACCTTC. The encoded protein is CASSRTTGEYGYTF. The rearrangement joins TRBV18 to TRBJ1-2; 8 bases agree with TRBD1. The trim removed 4 bases at V and 5 bases at J, leaving 6 bases unmatched. Germline CDR1 KGHSH, CDR2 LQKENI. The CDR3 covers 14 residues.

J is TRBJ2-2 and V is TRBV4-2; 15 bases line up with TRBD2. The CDR3 has 19 residues. V gave up 0 bases and J gave up 7 bases; unmatched junction bases: 9. The germline gives CDR1 LGHNA, CDR2 YNFKEQ. For the CDR3, the DNA is TGTGCCAGCAGCCAAGACAACGGACTAGCGGGAGGGCGAGGCGGGGAGCTGTTTTTT. Its protein product is CASSQDNGLAGGRGGELFF.

Only a few counts were recorded for this clone. The J gene is TRBJ1-3, the V gene TRBV3-1 (or the pseudogene TRBV3-2); no definite D call. This CDR3 contains 17 residues. The V gene's germline CDR1 is LGHDT and CDR2 YNNKEL (reference sequence). Trimming stripped 1 base from V and 0 bases from J, with 13 bases between. The CDR3 DNA is TGTGCCAGCAGCCAAGTTGGCCGGTCTTACTCTGGAAACACCATATATTTT. It codes for CASSQVGRSYSGNTIYF.

This CDR3 is CASYQISGGLPDEQFF. The CDR3 DNA follows: TGCGCCAGCTACCAAATTAGCGGGGGGCTTCCGGATGAGCAGTTCTTC. V is TRBV5-1 and J is TRBJ2-1; TRBD2 matches at 10 bases. The trim removed 7 bases at V and 8 bases at J, leaving 15 bases unmatched. The CDR3 is made up of 16 amino acids. In germline, CDR1 is SGHRS, CDR2 YFSETQ.

The genes are TRBV5-6 and TRBJ1-4; D call uncertain. The CDR3 is 14 amino acids. Trimming pared 1 base from V and 7 bases from J, leaving 11 bases between. Germline V gives CDR1 SGHDT, CDR2 YYEEEE. The CDR3 sequence: CASSLTAPTEKLFF. CDR3 in DNA: TGTGCCAGCAGCTTGACGGCCCCTACTGAAAAACTGTTTTTT.

The genes are TRBV7-2 and TRBJ2-3; 7 bases line up with TRBD2. The CDR3 sequence is 16 residues long. Looked up from germline, CDR1 is SGHTA and CDR2 is FQGNSA. V was clipped by 2 bases and J by 0 bases; unmatched bases: 5. CDR3 residues: CASSLSSSGSTDTQYF. CDR3 bases: TGTGCCAGCAGCTTAAGCAGTAGCGGGAGCACAGATACGCAGTATTTT.

V is TRBV7-2 and J is TRBJ1-2, with D uncertain. Trimming left V 2 bases short and J 5 bases short, with 15 bases between. CDR1 and CDR2 from the germline V gene are SGHTA and FQGNSA. The CDR3 loop spans 15 amino acids. The CDR3 spells CASSLWQQPVYGYTF. Written as DNA, the CDR3 is TGTGCCAGCAGCTTATGGCAGCAACCAGTATATGGCTACACCTTC.

The V gene is TRBV11-1, the J gene TRBJ2-5; D is undetermined. Trimming stripped 4 bases from V and 2 bases from J, with 14 bases between. Germline-derived CDR1 and CDR2 are SGHAT and FQDESV (reference sequence). The CDR3 runs 15 residues. The CDR3, as DNA: TGTGCCAGCAGCTCCATCGGAATACTGCAAGAGACCCAGTACTTC. Protein sequence: CASSSIGILQETQYF. The complete variable domain, with remaining parts taken from reference TRBV11-1 and TRBJ2-5, reads EAEVAQSPRYKITEKSQAVAFWCDPISGHATLYWYRQILGQGPELLVQFQDESVVDDSQLPKDRFSAERLKGVDSTLKIQPAELGDSAMYLCASSSIGILQETQYFGPGTRLLVL.

The rearrangement links TRBV11-2 to TRBJ2-3, with D perhaps TRBD1 or TRBD2 (5 bases each). This CDR3 has 12 amino acids. Germline values: CDR1 SGHAT, CDR2 FQNNGV. V dropped 5 bases and J dropped 6 bases, with 9 bases sitting between them. The CDR3 sequence: CASSGGLDTQYF. The CDR3 DNA reads TGTGCCAGCAGCGGGGGTCTGGATACGCAGTATTTT.